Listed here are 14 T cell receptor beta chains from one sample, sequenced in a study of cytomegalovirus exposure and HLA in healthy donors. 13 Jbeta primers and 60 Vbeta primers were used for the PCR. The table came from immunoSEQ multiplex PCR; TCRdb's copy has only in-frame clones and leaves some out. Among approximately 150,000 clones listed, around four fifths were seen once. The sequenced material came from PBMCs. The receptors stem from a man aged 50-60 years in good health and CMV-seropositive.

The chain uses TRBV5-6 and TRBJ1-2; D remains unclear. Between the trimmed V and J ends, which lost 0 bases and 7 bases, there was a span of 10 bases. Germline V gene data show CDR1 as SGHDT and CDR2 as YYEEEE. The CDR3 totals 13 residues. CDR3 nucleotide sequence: TGTGCCAGCAGCTTGGGGGGTAGCGGTGGCTACACCTTC. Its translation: CASSLGGSGGYTF.

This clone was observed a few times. The DNA for the CDR3 is TGTGCCAGCAGGCCCCCCGGGACAGGCCCCTACGAGCAGTACTTC. Translation gives CASRPPGTGPYEQYF. The chain has TRBV6-1 and TRBJ2-7, with 8 bases that match TRBD1. Unmatched junction bases numbered 9, after V lost 6 bases and J lost 2 bases. The CDR3 totals 15 residues. Germline V gene data show CDR1 as MNHNS and CDR2 as SASEGT.

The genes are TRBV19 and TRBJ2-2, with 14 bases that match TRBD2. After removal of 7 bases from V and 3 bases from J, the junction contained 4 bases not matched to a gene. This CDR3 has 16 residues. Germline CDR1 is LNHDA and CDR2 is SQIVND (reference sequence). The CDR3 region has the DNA TGTGCCAGTATGGGACTAGCGGGGGCCGACACCGGGGAGCTGTTTTTT. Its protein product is CASMGLAGADTGELFF.

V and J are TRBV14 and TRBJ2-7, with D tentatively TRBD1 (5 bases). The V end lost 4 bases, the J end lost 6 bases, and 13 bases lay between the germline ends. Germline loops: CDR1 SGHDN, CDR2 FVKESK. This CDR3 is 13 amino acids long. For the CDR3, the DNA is TGTGCCAGCAGCCTAAGACAGCTCACCGAGCAGTACTTC. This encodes CASSLRQLTEQYF.

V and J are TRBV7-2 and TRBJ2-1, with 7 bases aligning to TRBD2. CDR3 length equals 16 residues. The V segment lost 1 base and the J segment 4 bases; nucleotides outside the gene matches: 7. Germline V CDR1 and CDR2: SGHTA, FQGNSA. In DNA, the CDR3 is TGTGCCAGCAGCTTAGTGGGCGGGAGCCTTTACAATGAGCAGTTCTTC. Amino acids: CASSLVGGSLYNEQFF.

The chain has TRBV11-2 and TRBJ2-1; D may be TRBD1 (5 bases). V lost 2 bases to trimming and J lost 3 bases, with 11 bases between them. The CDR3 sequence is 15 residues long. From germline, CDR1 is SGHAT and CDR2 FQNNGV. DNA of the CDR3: TGTGCCAGCAGCTTACAGTCAGGGAACTACAATGAGCAGTTCTTC. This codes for CASSLQSGNYNEQFF.

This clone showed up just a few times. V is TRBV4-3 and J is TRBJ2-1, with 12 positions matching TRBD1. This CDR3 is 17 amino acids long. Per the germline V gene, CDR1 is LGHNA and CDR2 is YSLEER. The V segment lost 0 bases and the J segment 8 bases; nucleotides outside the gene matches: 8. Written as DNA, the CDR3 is TGCGCCAGCAGCCAAGATATTGGGGACAGGGGGCAGGATGAGCAGTTCTTC. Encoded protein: CASSQDIGDRGQDEQFF.

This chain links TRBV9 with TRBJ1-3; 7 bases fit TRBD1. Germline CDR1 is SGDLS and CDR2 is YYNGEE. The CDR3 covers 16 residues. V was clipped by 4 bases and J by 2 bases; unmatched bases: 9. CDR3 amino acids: CASSIGGGTAGNTIYF. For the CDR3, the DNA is TGTGCCAGCAGCATCGGCGGGGGGACAGCTGGAAACACCATATATTTT.

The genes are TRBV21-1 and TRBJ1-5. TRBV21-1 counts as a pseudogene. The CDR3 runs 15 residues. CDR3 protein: CASRRRRESNQPQHF. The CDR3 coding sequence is TGTGCCAGCCGCCGTCGGAGGGAGAGCAATCAGCCCCAGCATTTT.

Here the CDR3 reads CASSLTGGRSTDTQYF. Here the CDR3 DNA reads TGTGCCAGCAGCTTAACAGGGGGTCGGAGCACAGATACGCAGTATTTT. The chain couples TRBV7-3 to TRBJ2-3, with D maybe TRBD1 (6 bases). The CDR3 has 16 residues. From germline, CDR1 is SGHTA and CDR2 FQGTGA. Trimming removed 0 bases at V and 0 bases at J, with 10 bases between. Complete variable domain (other parts from reference TRBV7-3 and TRBJ2-3): GAGVSQTPSNKVTEKGKYVELRCDPISGHTALYWYRQSLGQGPEFLIYFQGTGAADDSGLPNDRFFAVRPEGSVSTLKIQRTERGDSAVYLCASSLTGGRSTDTQYFGPGTRLTVL.

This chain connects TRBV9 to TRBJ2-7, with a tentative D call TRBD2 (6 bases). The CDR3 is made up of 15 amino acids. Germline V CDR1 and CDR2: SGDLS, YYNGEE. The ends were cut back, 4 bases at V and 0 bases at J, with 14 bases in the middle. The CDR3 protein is CASSPAGSYSYEQYF. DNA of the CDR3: TGTGCCAGCAGCCCGGCGGGGTCATACTCCTACGAGCAGTACTTC.

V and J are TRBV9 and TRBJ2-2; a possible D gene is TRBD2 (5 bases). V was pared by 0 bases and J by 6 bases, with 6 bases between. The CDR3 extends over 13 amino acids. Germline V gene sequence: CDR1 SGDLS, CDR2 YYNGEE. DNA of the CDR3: TGTGCCAGCAGCGTAGACGGGGCCGGGGAGCTGTTTTTT. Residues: CASSVDGAGELFF.

The CDR3 loop reads CASRGQGSSYEQYF. The CDR3, as DNA: TGTGCCAGCAGAGGACAGGGGAGCTCCTACGAGCAGTACTTC. The chain combines TRBV6-1 with TRBJ2-5, with TRBD1 identical over 9 bases. The J call may not be correct, given that the DNA end is closer to TRBJ2-7. The CDR3 runs 14 residues. Per the germline V gene, CDR1 is MNHNS and CDR2 is SASEGT.

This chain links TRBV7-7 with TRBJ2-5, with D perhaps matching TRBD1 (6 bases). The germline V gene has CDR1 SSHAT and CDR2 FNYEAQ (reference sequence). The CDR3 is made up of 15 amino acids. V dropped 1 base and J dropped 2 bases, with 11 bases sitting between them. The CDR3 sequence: CASSLGRTAQETQYF. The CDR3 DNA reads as TGTGCCAGCAGCTTAGGACGGACAGCACAAGAGACCCAGTACTTC.